Sequencing of this T cell receptor beta chain was carried out in a study of shared clonotypes between healthy human individuals. Looked up from germline, CDR1 is MNHNY and CDR2 is SVGAGI (reference sequence). This CDR3 has 13 amino acids. Trimming shortened V by 4 bases and J by 4 bases, and 10 bases separated the two germline ends. Clones were sequenced by immunoSEQ multiplex PCR, and TCRdb holds only the in-frame ones, with some missing. The sample includes approximately 2.4 million clones, more than 90% seen only once; the top ten take more than 0.1%. This clonotype originated in a man between 18 and 29 years old in good health. The chain carries TRBV6-6 and TRBJ1-2; D is possibly TRBD1 (5 bases). Sequencing input: naive CD4+ T cells sorted from blood. Regarding subset: CD45RA+ positively selected. The CDR3 DNA sequence: TGTGCCAGCAGTTGGGGACGGACCTATGGCTACACCTTC. This translates into CASSWGRTYGYTF.